A selection of T cell receptor beta chains follows, all from one sample in a study of cytomegalovirus exposure and HLA in healthy donors. Profiled with immunoSEQ multiplex PCR; TCRdb holds only in-frame clones, not every one. The table includes 75,000 or so clones, 65% to 70% detected once. Sample: PBMCs. All receptors derive from a man aged 40-49 years in good health and CMV-seropositive. CDR3s include the opening cysteine and the closing phenylalanine or tryptophan. The order of the fields is V gene, clone size, D gene, CDR3 length, J gene, CDR3 DNA, CDR3 protein. The D gene is left open where the match is weak. Some rows have no size entry. The others give once, few or many, or a class for an expanded clone.

v_call: TRBV13; clone_size: NA; d_call: TRBD1; cdr3_length: 16; j_call: TRBJ1-1; cdr3_nt: TGTGCCAGCAGCTCTGGGAGGACAGGGGTGAACACTGAAGCTTTCTTT; cdr3_aa: CASSSGRTGVNTEAFF
v_call: TRBV7-8; clone_size: NA; d_call: TRBD1; cdr3_length: 16; j_call: TRBJ2-1; cdr3_nt: TGTGCCAGCAGCCAAGACAGGGGGAAATCCTACAATGAGCAGTTCTTC; cdr3_aa: CASSQDRGKSYNEQFF
v_call: TRBV7-2; clone_size: NA; d_call: TRBD1; cdr3_length: 11; j_call: TRBJ2-2; cdr3_nt: TGTGCCAGCAGCCCAGGGGGCAAGCTGTTTTTT; cdr3_aa: CASSPGGKLFF
v_call: TRBV5-1; clone_size: few; d_call: TRBD1; cdr3_length: 13; j_call: TRBJ2-7; cdr3_nt: TGCGCCAGCAGTCAGGGGGCTAACTACGAGCAGTACTTC; cdr3_aa: CASSQGANYEQYF
v_call: TRBV13; clone_size: NA; d_call: TRBD1; cdr3_length: 15; j_call: TRBJ1-6; cdr3_nt: TGTGCCAGCAGCGCCAAGACAGGGCGGAATTCACCCCTCCACTTT; cdr3_aa: CASSAKTGRNSPLHF
v_call: TRBV15; clone_size: NA; d_call: NA; cdr3_length: 16; j_call: TRBJ1-5; cdr3_nt: TGTGCCACCAGCAGAGCGGGGGTACTTAGCAATCAGCCCCAGCATTTT; cdr3_aa: CATSRAGVLSNQPQHF
v_call: TRBV4-1; clone_size: NA; d_call: NA; cdr3_length: 15; j_call: TRBJ2-7; cdr3_nt: TGCGCCAGCAGCCAAGCCCCAAGGGGGGGCGGCGAGCAGTACTTC; cdr3_aa: CASSQAPRGGGEQYF
v_call: TRBV19; clone_size: NA; d_call: NA; cdr3_length: 14; j_call: TRBJ1-5; cdr3_nt: TGTGCCAGTAGTATCCGGGGAAGCAATCAGCCCCAGCATTTT; cdr3_aa: CASSIRGSNQPQHF
v_call: TRBV4-1; clone_size: NA; d_call: TRBD2; cdr3_length: 14; j_call: TRBJ2-4; cdr3_nt: TGCGCCAGCAGCCAGGAAGCGGGGGGGAACATTCAGTACTTC; cdr3_aa: CASSQEAGGNIQYF
v_call: TRBV4-1; clone_size: once; d_call: TRBD1; cdr3_length: 15; j_call: TRBJ2-5; cdr3_nt: TGCGCCAGCAGCCAAGACTGGGGACAGCAAGAGACCCAGTACTTC; cdr3_aa: CASSQDWGQQETQYF
v_call: TRBV9; clone_size: NA; d_call: NA; cdr3_length: 14; j_call: TRBJ1-5; cdr3_nt: TGTGCCAGCAGCGCAACCGGGAGCAATCAGCCCCAGCATTTT; cdr3_aa: CASSATGSNQPQHF
v_call: TRBV6-6; clone_size: NA; d_call: TRBD1; cdr3_length: 14; j_call: TRBJ1-1; cdr3_nt: TGTGCCAGCAGAGACAGGGTTCAGGACACTGAAGCTTTCTTT; cdr3_aa: CASRDRVQDTEAFF
v_call: TRBV19; clone_size: NA; d_call: NA; cdr3_length: 15; j_call: TRBJ1-6; cdr3_nt: TGTGCCAGTAAAACCGGGACTGCGGATAATTCACCCCTCCACTTT; cdr3_aa: CASKTGTADNSPLHF
v_call: TRBV5-1; clone_size: NA; d_call: TRBD2; cdr3_length: 14; j_call: TRBJ2-5; cdr3_nt: TGCGCCAGCAGCTTAGGACTAGCCCTGGAGACCCAGTACTTC; cdr3_aa: CASSLGLALETQYF
v_call: TRBV7-9; clone_size: once; d_call: NA; cdr3_length: 12; j_call: TRBJ1-2; cdr3_nt: TGTGCCAGCAGCTTAGAGTACGGTGGCTACACCTTC; cdr3_aa: CASSLEYGGYTF
v_call: TRBV30; clone_size: few; d_call: NA; cdr3_length: 13; j_call: TRBJ1-2; cdr3_nt: TGTGCCTGGAGCCCGACAGTTAACTATGGCTACACCTTC; cdr3_aa: CAWSPTVNYGYTF
v_call: TRBV5-1; clone_size: few; d_call: NA; cdr3_length: 14; j_call: TRBJ1-1; cdr3_nt: TGCGCCAGCAGCCTCCGGGACACGAACACTGAAGCTTTCTTT; cdr3_aa: CASSLRDTNTEAFF
v_call: TRBV18; clone_size: few; d_call: NA; cdr3_length: 15; j_call: TRBJ2-2; cdr3_nt: TGTGCCAGCTCACTTTTCCTTACGGACACCGGGGAGCTGTTTTTT; cdr3_aa: CASSLFLTDTGELFF
v_call: TRBV2; clone_size: NA; d_call: TRBD1; cdr3_length: 13; j_call: TRBJ1-5; cdr3_nt: TGTGCCAGCAGCGTCAGGGGACAGCAGCCCCAGCATTTT; cdr3_aa: CASSVRGQQPQHF
v_call: TRBV27; clone_size: NA; d_call: TRBD2; cdr3_length: 14; j_call: TRBJ2-2; cdr3_nt: TGTGCCAGCAGTTTACGGGGGGATGCCGGGGAGCTGTTTTTT; cdr3_aa: CASSLRGDAGELFF
v_call: TRBV4-1; clone_size: NA; d_call: NA; cdr3_length: 16; j_call: TRBJ2-7; cdr3_nt: TGCGCCAGCAGCCAAGTCGTGGGCAGGGGTCCGCACGAGCAGTGCTTC; cdr3_aa: CASSQVVGRGPHEQCF
v_call: TRBV19; clone_size: once; d_call: NA; cdr3_length: 15; j_call: TRBJ1-5; cdr3_nt: TGTGCCAGTAGCCCCGGCGGGTGGGGCAATCAGCCCCAGCATTTT; cdr3_aa: CASSPGGWGNQPQHF
v_call: TRBV27; clone_size: few; d_call: NA; cdr3_length: 14; j_call: TRBJ1-4; cdr3_nt: TGTGCCAGCAGTTGGGGGGCAACTAATGAAAAACTGTTTTTT; cdr3_aa: CASSWGATNEKLFF
v_call: TRBV11-3; clone_size: once; d_call: NA; cdr3_length: 15; j_call: TRBJ1-4; cdr3_nt: TGTGCCAGCAGCCCAGGACAGTCATTTAATGAAAAACTGTTTTTT; cdr3_aa: CASSPGQSFNEKLFF
v_call: TRBV7-9; clone_size: NA; d_call: NA; cdr3_length: 12; j_call: TRBJ2-5; cdr3_nt: TGTGCCAGCAGCTTTGGGGGCGGGACCCAGTACTTC; cdr3_aa: CASSFGGGTQYF
v_call: TRBV7-2; clone_size: NA; d_call: NA; cdr3_length: 13; j_call: TRBJ2-5; cdr3_nt: TGTGCCAGCAGCTTAAGCCTAGAAGAGACCCAGTACTTC; cdr3_aa: CASSLSLEETQYF
v_call: TRBV5-1; clone_size: few; d_call: TRBD1; cdr3_length: 13; j_call: TRBJ1-1; cdr3_nt: TGCGCCAGCAGCAAGGGACAGGGGACTGAAGCTTTCTTT; cdr3_aa: CASSKGQGTEAFF
v_call: TRBV10-3; clone_size: NA; d_call: NA; cdr3_length: 15; j_call: TRBJ1-1; cdr3_nt: TGTGCCATCAGTAAAACGGGACAAACGAACACTGAAGCTTTCTTT; cdr3_aa: CAISKTGQTNTEAFF
v_call: TRBV27; clone_size: NA; d_call: NA; cdr3_length: 17; j_call: TRBJ2-3; cdr3_nt: TGTGCCAGCAGTTTAACCCCCTTGCCGGGGGTTGGAGATACGCAGTATTTT; cdr3_aa: CASSLTPLPGVGDTQYF
v_call: TRBV6-5; clone_size: NA; d_call: NA; cdr3_length: 15; j_call: TRBJ2-7; cdr3_nt: TGTGCCAGCAGTTACTCGACCGGGTTCGGGGGCGAGCAGTACTTC; cdr3_aa: CASSYSTGFGGEQYF
v_call: TRBV4-2; clone_size: NA; d_call: TRBD2; cdr3_length: 16; j_call: TRBJ2-1; cdr3_nt: TGTGCCAGCAGCCGCGGACTAGCGGGGGACTACAATGAGCAGTTCTTC; cdr3_aa: CASSRGLAGDYNEQFF
v_call: TRBV7-2; clone_size: NA; d_call: NA; cdr3_length: 15; j_call: TRBJ2-5; cdr3_nt: TGTGCCAGCAGCTTAGCGACTCAGAATCAAGAGACCCAGTACTTC; cdr3_aa: CASSLATQNQETQYF
v_call: TRBV29-1; clone_size: few; d_call: TRBD2; cdr3_length: 13; j_call: TRBJ2-5; cdr3_nt: TGCAGCGTTGAAGGGGAGGGACTAGAGACCCAGTACTTC; cdr3_aa: CSVEGEGLETQYF
v_call: TRBV28; clone_size: NA; d_call: NA; cdr3_length: 12; j_call: TRBJ1-2; cdr3_nt: TGTGCCAGCAGTTTAAGCAACTATGGCTACACCTTC; cdr3_aa: CASSLSNYGYTF
v_call: TRBV7-3; clone_size: NA; d_call: NA; cdr3_length: 14; j_call: TRBJ1-1; cdr3_nt: TGTGCCAGCAGCCTGGGAGGGGTGAACACTGAAGCTTTCTTT; cdr3_aa: CASSLGGVNTEAFF
v_call: TRBV27; clone_size: NA; d_call: NA; cdr3_length: 13; j_call: TRBJ1-1; cdr3_nt: TGTGCCAGCAGCGAGATACTGAACACTGAAGCTTTCTTT; cdr3_aa: CASSEILNTEAFF
v_call: TRBV5-4; clone_size: NA; d_call: NA; cdr3_length: 14; j_call: TRBJ1-4; cdr3_nt: TGTGCCAGCAGCCTACGGACGGGGGACGAAAAACTGTTTTTT; cdr3_aa: CASSLRTGDEKLFF
v_call: TRBV7-6; clone_size: NA; d_call: NA; cdr3_length: 14; j_call: TRBJ1-1; cdr3_nt: TGTGCCAGCAGCTTAGCGGGAGTGAACACTGAAGCTTTCTTT; cdr3_aa: CASSLAGVNTEAFF
v_call: TRBV23-1; clone_size: NA; d_call: NA; cdr3_length: 17; j_call: TRBJ2-2; cdr3_nt: TGCGCCAGCAGTCAATCGATCGACAGTTCGAACACCGGGGAGCTGTTTTTT; cdr3_aa: CASSQSIDSSNTGELFF
v_call: TRBV28; clone_size: NA; d_call: TRBD1; cdr3_length: 16; j_call: TRBJ1-4; cdr3_nt: TGTGCCAGCAGTTCAGACAGGGGAGCGGCTAATGAAAAACTGTTTTTT; cdr3_aa: CASSSDRGAANEKLFF
v_call: TRBV9; clone_size: NA; d_call: NA; cdr3_length: 14; j_call: TRBJ1-2; cdr3_nt: TGTGCCAGCAGCCCTACCGGAGGAAACTATGGCTACACCTTC; cdr3_aa: CASSPTGGNYGYTF
v_call: TRBV6-6; clone_size: NA; d_call: TRBD2; cdr3_length: 13; j_call: TRBJ2-1; cdr3_nt: TGTGCCAGCAGTCCTGGACTAGCGGGTGAGCAGTTCTTC; cdr3_aa: CASSPGLAGEQFF
v_call: TRBV28; clone_size: few; d_call: NA; cdr3_length: 15; j_call: TRBJ1-3; cdr3_nt: TGTGCCAGCAGTTCACAGGGCCGCTCTGGAAACACCATATATTTT; cdr3_aa: CASSSQGRSGNTIYF
v_call: TRBV28; clone_size: NA; d_call: NA; cdr3_length: 14; j_call: TRBJ1-1; cdr3_nt: TGTGCCAGCATCCAAGGGGATATGGGCACTGAAGCTTTCTTT; cdr3_aa: CASIQGDMGTEAFF
v_call: TRBV19; clone_size: NA; d_call: TRBD2; cdr3_length: 14; j_call: TRBJ2-7; cdr3_nt: TGTGCCAGTAGCCTTCCTAGCGGGGGTGGCGAGCAGTACTTC; cdr3_aa: CASSLPSGGGEQYF
v_call: TRBV6-1; clone_size: NA; d_call: TRBD1; cdr3_length: 12; j_call: TRBJ2-7; cdr3_nt: TGTGCCAGCTGGACAGGGACCTACGAGCAGTACTTC; cdr3_aa: CASWTGTYEQYF
v_call: TRBV7-3; clone_size: NA; d_call: NA; cdr3_length: 13; j_call: TRBJ1-1; cdr3_nt: TGTGCCAGCAGCTTAACGAGGAACACTGAAGCTTTCTTT; cdr3_aa: CASSLTRNTEAFF
v_call: TRBV30; clone_size: NA; d_call: TRBD1; cdr3_length: 14; j_call: TRBJ1-6; cdr3_nt: TGTGCCTGGAGTGAGGGACAGACCAATTCCCCCCTCCACTTT; cdr3_aa: CAWSEGQTNSPLHF
v_call: TRBV9; clone_size: NA; d_call: TRBD1; cdr3_length: 15; j_call: TRBJ1-6; cdr3_nt: TGTGCCAGCAGCGCCGGGACAGGGGGAGGGTCACCCCTCCACTTT; cdr3_aa: CASSAGTGGGSPLHF
v_call: TRBV6-6; clone_size: NA; d_call: TRBD1; cdr3_length: 15; j_call: TRBJ2-7; cdr3_nt: TGTGCCAGCAGCCCTCGGCAGGGGGCTGGCTACGAGCAGTACTTC; cdr3_aa: CASSPRQGAGYEQYF
v_call: TRBV4-3; clone_size: NA; d_call: TRBD1; cdr3_length: 16; j_call: TRBJ2-2; cdr3_nt: TGCGCCAGCAGCCAGGAGGGACAGGAATACTCCGGGGAGCTGTTTTTT; cdr3_aa: CASSQEGQEYSGELFF
v_call: TRBV19; clone_size: NA; d_call: NA; cdr3_length: 14; j_call: TRBJ1-3; cdr3_nt: TGTGCCAGTAGTACTACAGGGACTGGAAACACCATATATTTT; cdr3_aa: CASSTTGTGNTIYF
v_call: TRBV5-5; clone_size: NA; d_call: NA; cdr3_length: 15; j_call: TRBJ1-4; cdr3_nt: TGTGCCAGCAGCTTGACCGGGTTGACTAATGAAAAACTGTTTTTT; cdr3_aa: CASSLTGLTNEKLFF
v_call: TRBV6-5; clone_size: NA; d_call: TRBD2; cdr3_length: 16; j_call: TRBJ2-5; cdr3_nt: TGTGCCAGCAGTTACTCAGGACTAGCGGGGCCTGAGACCCAGTACTTC; cdr3_aa: CASSYSGLAGPETQYF